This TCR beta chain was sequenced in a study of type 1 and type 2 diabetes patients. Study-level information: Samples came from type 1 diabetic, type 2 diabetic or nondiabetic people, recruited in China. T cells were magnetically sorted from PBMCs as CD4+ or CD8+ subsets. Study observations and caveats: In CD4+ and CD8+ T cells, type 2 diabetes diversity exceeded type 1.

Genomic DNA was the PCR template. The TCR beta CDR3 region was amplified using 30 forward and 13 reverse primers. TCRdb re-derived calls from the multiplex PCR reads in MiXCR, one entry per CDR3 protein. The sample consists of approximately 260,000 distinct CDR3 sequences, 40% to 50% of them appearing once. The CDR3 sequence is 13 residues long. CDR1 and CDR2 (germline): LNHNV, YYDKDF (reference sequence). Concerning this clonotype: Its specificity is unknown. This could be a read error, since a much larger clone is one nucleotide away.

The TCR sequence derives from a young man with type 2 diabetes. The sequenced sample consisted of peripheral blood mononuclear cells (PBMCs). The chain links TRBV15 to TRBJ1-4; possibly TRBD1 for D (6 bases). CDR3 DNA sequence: TGTGTCACCACTGCAGGGGAAGGGGCAAAACTGTTTTTT. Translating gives CVTTAGEGAKLFF.